The 18 T cell receptor beta chains given below trace back to one sample, sequenced in a study of shared clonotypes between healthy human individuals. The repertoire was sequenced with immunoSEQ multiplex PCR; TCRdb's copy has only in-frame clones and lacks some. The repertoire has around 2.3 million clones, approximately 96% of them found once; the top ten carry 0.13%. The sequenced sample consisted of naive CD4+ T cells sorted from blood. The subset here: CD45RA+ positively selected. These receptors all come from a man younger than 35 in good health.

The genes are TRBV7-9 and TRBJ2-7, with a weak D call TRBD2 (6 bases). CDR1 and CDR2 (germline): SEHNR, FQNEAQ (reference sequence). This CDR3 is 15 amino acids long. The V end was cut by 5 bases, the J end by 3 bases, with 17 bases between. The CDR3 sequence: CASSPHGTGSYEQYF. CDR3 DNA sequence: TGTGCCAGCAGCCCCCACGGGACTGGGAGCTACGAGCAGTACTTC.

V and J are TRBV7-2 and TRBJ2-2, with D possibly being TRBD1 or TRBD2 (5 bases each). Germline CDR1 SGHTA, CDR2 FQGNSA. V lost 3 bases and J lost 2, with 10 bases in between. There are 15 residues in the CDR3. The CDR3: CASSLRGINTGELFF. DNA for the CDR3: TGTGCCAGCAGCTTGAGGGGTATAAACACCGGGGAGCTGTTTTTT.

The chain employs TRBV10-3 and TRBJ2-7, with 10 bases matching TRBD1. V shed 0 bases, J shed 10 bases, and the junction held 3 bases outside the gene matches. The germline gives CDR1 ENHRY, CDR2 SYGVKD. This CDR3 region has 13 residues. The CDR3 DNA is TGTGCCATCAGTGAGTCGGGGGACAGGGGTCAGTACTTC. Translation gives CAISESGDRGQYF.

This chain joins TRBV27 and TRBJ2-7; 9 bases line up with TRBD1. The length of the CDR3 is 15 residues. The ends lost 6 bases at V and 2 bases at J; junction bases unmatched: 8. Germline V CDR1 and CDR2: MNHEY, SMNVEV (reference sequence). CDR3 amino acids: CASSLGTGLTYEQYF. Here the CDR3 DNA reads TGTGCCAGCAGCCTCGGGACAGGGCTTACCTACGAGCAGTACTTC.

The sample holds one count of this clone. This chain connects TRBV6-5 to TRBJ1-4; possible D gene TRBD1, 5 bases. Germline V lookup: CDR1 MNHEY, CDR2 SVGAGI. V lost 6 bases and J lost 3, with 14 bases in between. CDR3 size: 15 residues. The DNA of the CDR3 is TGTGCCAGCAGAATGACAGCAGGTGCTAATGAAAAACTGTTTTTT. This translates into CASRMTAGANEKLFF.

The chain carries TRBV10-1 and TRBJ2-7; no firm D call. Germline V gene sequence: CDR1 WNHNN, CDR2 SYGVQD (reference sequence). The CDR3 extends over 15 amino acids. V was pared by 0 bases and J by 3 bases, with 12 bases between. The CDR3 region has the DNA TGCGCCAGCAGTGAGTCCAGCGCTCGGTTCTACGAGCAGTACTTC. Translating it yields CASSESSARFYEQYF.

V is TRBV5-1 and J is TRBJ2-7, with D maybe TRBD1 (6 bases). Trimming stripped 3 bases from V and 0 bases from J, with 10 bases between. The CDR3 contains 14 residues. CDR1 and CDR2 (germline): SGHRS, YFSETQ. CDR3 in DNA: TGCGCCAGCAGCTACCGACAGGACTCCTACGAGCAGTACTTC. It translates to CASSYRQDSYEQYF.

The V call is TRBV7-9, the J call TRBJ2-1, with D hard to call. CDR1 and CDR2 from the germline V gene are SEHNR and FQNEAQ (reference sequence). The CDR3 length is 13 residues. Trimming removed 5 bases at V and 6 bases at J, with 11 bases between. This CDR3 reads CASSRDPGNEQFF. CDR3 sequence (DNA): TGTGCCAGCAGCCGCGACCCGGGCAATGAGCAGTTCTTC.

About this clone itself: Other DNA sequences in the sample encode the same CDR3. This chain uses TRBV7-9 with TRBJ1-2; D may be TRBD1 (5 bases). CDR3 length equals 14 residues. V gave up 3 bases and J gave up 2 bases, with 10 bases separating them. Germline lookup yields CDR1 SEHNR and CDR2 FQNEAQ (reference sequence). The CDR3 region is CASSFSTVNYGYTF. As DNA, the CDR3 is TGTGCCAGCAGCTTTTCGACAGTAAACTATGGCTACACCTTC.

This clone was seen a single time. The chain joins TRBV27 to TRBJ1-1, with D possibly matching TRBD1 (6 bases). V lost 8 bases and J 0 bases, leaving 13 bases between the germline ends. The CDR3 length is 14 residues. Germline CDR1 reads MNHEY; CDR2 reads SMNVEV (reference sequence). CDR3 bases: TGTGCCAGCGTCAGAGACAGGTTGAACACTGAAGCTTTCTTT. Its protein is CASVRDRLNTEAFF.

The chain employs TRBV5-8 and TRBJ2-5, with D possibly matching TRBD1 (6 bases). The germline V gene has CDR1 SGHTS and CDR2 YDEGEE. The CDR3 contains 16 residues. Trimming cost V 4 bases and J 0 bases, with 16 bases left between them. DNA of the CDR3: TGTGCCAGCAGCACACTGGGGGACACGGACCAAGAGACCCAGTACTTC. Its protein product is CASSTLGDTDQETQYF.

This chain uses TRBV9 with TRBJ2-4; D gene unclear. The germline V gene has CDR1 SGDLS and CDR2 YYNGEE. The CDR3 is made up of 13 amino acids. Deletions cut 3 bases from V and 8 bases from J, with 12 bases between. The CDR3 sequence is CASSDDVTYIQYF. CDR3 in DNA: TGTGCCAGCAGCGATGACGTAACGTACATTCAGTACTTC.

This chain uses TRBV10-3 with TRBJ2-7; possible D gene TRBD1, 5 bases. V lost 2 bases and J 2 bases, leaving 16 bases between the germline ends. Germline V gives CDR1 ENHRY, CDR2 SYGVKD. The CDR3 is made up of 16 amino acids. The CDR3 nucleotides are TGTGCCATCAGTGAGCCCCTGGGTGCAGGGCCCTACGAGCAGTACTTC. Its protein product is CAISEPLGAGPYEQYF.

About this clone itself: An end of the junction differs from the germline gene, which may be a read error. The chain joins TRBV7-2 to TRBJ2-7; TRBD1 is a possible D gene (6 bases). CDR1 SGHTA and CDR2 FQGNSA come from the germline V gene. The CDR3 runs to 14 residues. DNA for the CDR3: TGTGCCAGCAGCACCCAGACAGGCTCCTCCGAGCAGTACTTC. Protein product: CASSTQTGSSEQYF.

This clone was counted only a few times. The same CDR3 is also encoded by other DNA sequences in this sample. For the CDR3, the DNA is TGTGCCAGCAGTTTAAGGGGAGAGACCCAGTACTTC. Translating gives CASSLRGETQYF. The chain couples TRBV27 to TRBJ2-5; tentatively, D is TRBD1 (5 bases). The CDR3 is 12 residues long. The germline V and J ends were trimmed by 2 bases and 4 bases, with 5 bases remaining between them. The V gene's germline CDR1 is MNHEY and CDR2 SMNVEV (reference sequence).

V and J are TRBV6-1 and TRBJ2-3, with TRBD1 identical over 7 bases. Germline V gives CDR1 MNHNS, CDR2 SASEGT. With V trimmed by 4 bases and J by 2 bases, 9 bases remained unmatched. The CDR3 has 16 amino acids. This chain's CDR3 is CASSVDRALLTDTQYF. The CDR3, as DNA: TGTGCCAGCAGTGTCGACAGGGCCCTTCTCACAGATACGCAGTATTTT.

The chain links TRBV4-3 to TRBJ1-1; tentative D call: TRBD1 (5 bases). The CDR3 is made up of 12 amino acids. Germline V lookup: CDR1 LGHNA, CDR2 YSLEER. Trimming removed 4 bases at V and 5 bases at J, with 8 bases between. CDR3 DNA sequence: TGCGCCAGCAGCCCCGACAGTACTGAAGCTTTCTTT. It yields the protein CASSPDSTEAFF.

The gene calls are TRBV7-2 and TRBJ2-2; D is unresolved. Germline loops: CDR1 SGHTA, CDR2 FQGNSA. The CDR3 has 16 residues. V was cut by 8 bases and J by 1 base, with 17 bases left in between. CDR3 amino acids: CASFNGGSLNTGELFF. Written as DNA, the CDR3 is TGTGCCAGCTTTAATGGCGGCTCCCTGAACACCGGGGAGCTGTTTTTT.